These 10 T cell receptor beta chains were all obtained from the same sample, sequenced in a study of CD8 T cells in Susac syndrome. RNA amounts of about 0.5 to 1 ug underwent reverse transcription with random hexamers. A single record per CDR3 protein comes from TCRdb applying MiXCR to the immunoSEQ multiplex PCR reads. The table includes 110,000 to 150,000 distinct CDR3 sequences, under 97% detected once. The sequencing input was CD4+ T cells from PBMCs. The origin of the receptors is a human donor with Susac syndrome.

The rearrangement joins TRBV15 to TRBJ2-4; TRBD2 aligns across 7 bases. V gave up 2 bases and J gave up 3 bases; unmatched junction bases: 10. The CDR3 is 17 residues long. CDR1 is LNHNV and CDR2 is YYDKDF in the germline V gene (reference sequence). In DNA, the CDR3 is TGTGCCACCAGCAGACCCGGGACTACCTACGGCAAAAACATTCAGTACTTC. It yields the protein CATSRPGTTYGKNIQYF.

The chain joins TRBV5-6 to TRBJ1-6; D gene ambiguous. CDR1 is SGHDT, CDR2 YYEEEE, per germline. Trimming removed 0 bases from V and 8 bases from J, with 12 bases in between. The CDR3 length is 15 residues. This chain's CDR3 is CASSLGDGWDSPLHF. The CDR3 nucleotides read TGTGCCAGCAGCTTGGGAGACGGTTGGGATTCACCCCTCCACTTT.

This chain joins TRBV5-6 and TRBJ1-1; D ambiguous. Germline V CDR1 and CDR2: SGHDT, YYEEEE. Trimming left V 3 bases short and J 7 bases short, with 7 bases between. The CDR3 is 11 residues long. CDR3 in amino acids: CASSWGFEAFF. The CDR3 region has the DNA TGTGCCAGCAGCTGGGGTTTTGAAGCTTTCTTT.

The chain employs TRBV20-1 and TRBJ2-1, with D unclear. The CDR3 spans 13 residues. V gave up 4 bases and J gave up 8 bases, with 15 bases separating them. Germline-derived CDR1 and CDR2 are DFQATT and SNEGSKA (reference sequence). CDR3 sequence (DNA): TGCAGTGCTAACGGGCCCACAGTTGATGAGCAGTTCTTC. It yields the protein CSANGPTVDEQFF.

This sequence joins TRBV20-1 and TRBJ1-1, with unresolved D. The germline V and J ends were trimmed by 6 bases and 5 bases, with 25 bases remaining between them. The CDR3 covers 16 residues. CDR1 DFQATT and CDR2 SNEGSKA come from the germline V gene (reference sequence). This chain's CDR3 is CSAPIGISSPGTEAFF. For the CDR3, the DNA is TGCAGTGCCCCCATTGGGATTTCGTCCCCCGGGACTGAAGCTTTCTTT.

This chain connects TRBV6-6 to TRBJ2-2, with no clear D. Trimming took 3 bases from V and 0 from J, leaving 8 bases between them. Germline values: CDR1 MNHNY, CDR2 SVGAGI (reference sequence). This CDR3 spans 15 amino acids. Written as DNA, the CDR3 is TGTGCCAGCAGTTATTTCAGCGCGAACACCGGGGAGCTGTTTTTT. Amino acids: CASSYFSANTGELFF.

This rearrangement joins TRBV14 to TRBJ2-4, with D unresolved. Germline values: CDR1 SGHDN, CDR2 FVKESK. The CDR3 consists of 15 residues. Trimming took off 5 bases at V and 0 bases at J, with 11 bases between the two ends. DNA for the CDR3: TGTGCCAGCAGCGAAGGTTATCAAGCCAAAAACATTCAGTACTTC. It specifies CASSEGYQAKNIQYF.

In regard to this clonotype: Mismatch with germline at one junction end may stem from a read error. The genes are TRBV2 and TRBJ2-5, with 9 bases identical to TRBD2. Per germline, CDR1 SNHLY and CDR2 FYNNEI. The CDR3 consists of 14 residues. CDR3 amino acids: CASSEEEAGGPKNF. The CDR3 nucleotides are TGTGCCAGCAGTGAAGAGGAAGCGGGGGGCCCCAAGAACTTC.

The chain links TRBV12-3 or TRBV12-4 to TRBJ2-7; D remains ambiguous. Trimming stripped 2 bases from V and 2 bases from J, with 10 bases between. CDR3 size: 14 residues. CDR3 in amino acids: CASSLHRSPYEQYF. Here the CDR3 DNA reads TGTGCCAGCAGTTTACATAGATCTCCCTACGAGCAGTACTTC.

V usage is TRBV11-1 and J usage is TRBJ2-7, with D perhaps matching TRBD2 (6 bases). This CDR3 contains 16 residues. Trimming took off 5 bases at V and 2 bases at J, with 19 bases between the two ends. Germline CDR1 SGHAT, CDR2 FQDESV (reference sequence). The CDR3 loop is CASSPSRRGTTYEQYF. The CDR3 bases are TGTGCCAGCAGCCCGTCCCGTCGGGGGACCACCTACGAGCAGTACTTC. The variable domain in full, with the rest retrieved from reference TRBV11-1 and TRBJ2-7, is EAEVAQSPRYKITEKSQAVAFWCDPISGHATLYWYRQILGQGPELLVQFQDESVVDDSQLPKDRFSAERLKGVDSTLKIQPAELGDSAMYLCASSPSRRGTTYEQYFGPGTRLTVT.